The 27 T cell receptor beta chains given below trace back to one sample, sequenced in a study of T-cell memory formation after mild COVID-19. TCRdb reprocessed the 5' RACE reads with MiXCR, giving one entry per CDR3 protein. The table records around 390,000 distinct CDR3 sequences, more than 15% of them present only once. Sequencing was carried out using PBMCs or a T cell subset sorted from them (not recorded which). These receptors were obtained from a man aged 18 to 30 who had mild COVID-19 (a few samples of this study predate the infection). Cell type and time point are not known.

The table lists this clonotype with a few counts. In DNA, the CDR3 is TGTGCCACCAGTGATAGCGGAGATACGCAGTATTTT. Its translation: CATSDSGDTQYF. V usage is TRBV24-1 and J usage is TRBJ2-3; the D gene is possibly TRBD2 (5 bases). There are 12 residues in the CDR3. Germline-derived CDR1 and CDR2 are KGHDR and SFDVKD. Trimming cost V 3 bases and J 5 bases, with 5 bases left between them.

This clonotype was detected many times. This sequence joins TRBV7-9 and TRBJ2-3; 9 positions agree with TRBD2. The V segment lost 4 bases and the J segment 3 bases; nucleotides outside the gene matches: 11. Germline CDR1 SEHNR, CDR2 FQNEAQ (reference sequence). The CDR3 consists of 17 residues. The CDR3 sequence is CASSSRPAGGPTDTQYF. CDR3 DNA: TGTGCCAGCAGCTCACGGCCAGCGGGGGGCCCTACAGATACGCAGTATTTT.

The chain recombines TRBV7-8 with TRBJ2-1, with 10 bases aligning to TRBD2. Germline V gene data show CDR1 as SGHVS and CDR2 as FQNEAQ. CDR3 size: 16 residues. After removal of 1 base from V and 4 bases from J, the junction contained 4 bases not matched to a gene. CDR3 loop: CASSLEERGGYNEQFF. DNA of the CDR3: TGTGCCAGCAGCTTAGAGGAGCGGGGGGGGTACAATGAGCAGTTCTTC.

The chain carries TRBV10-2 and TRBJ2-3; a possible D gene is TRBD2 (6 bases). This CDR3 has 14 residues. Trimming took 10 bases from V and 6 from J, leaving 20 bases between them. The germline CDR1 and CDR2 sequences are WSHSY and SAAADI. CDR3 residues: CATPGSPGEDTQYF. The CDR3 DNA is TGCGCCACCCCCGGGTCGCCGGGAGAGGATACGCAGTATTTT.

This clonotype was seen a handful of times. The rearrangement links TRBV12-5 to TRBJ2-7, with D unresolved. V lost 1 base to trimming and J lost 3 bases, with 1 base between them. CDR1 and CDR2 (germline): LGHNT, FRNRAP. This CDR3 comprises 11 residues. CDR3 in DNA: TGTGCTAGTGGTTTGGGCTACGAGCAGTACTTC. It yields the protein CASGLGYEQYF.

The chain links TRBV28 to TRBJ2-7; D call uncertain. CDR1 is MDHEN and CDR2 is SYDVKM in the germline V gene. The CDR3 loop spans 16 amino acids. Trimming left V 3 bases short and J 0 bases short, with 15 bases between. Here the CDR3 DNA reads TGTGCCAGCAGTTTCCCCCGGGCGGCGAGCTCCTACGAGCAGTACGTC. Its protein product is CASSFPRAASSYEQYV.

V usage is TRBV5-4 and J usage is TRBJ2-3, with 10 nucleotides matching TRBD2. Trimming at V came to 5 bases and at J to 3 bases, leaving 6 bases not matched to a gene. The CDR3 extends over 15 amino acids. Germline V gene lookup returns CDR1 SGHNT and CDR2 YYREEE (reference sequence). The CDR3 region is CASRSGGAGTDTQYF. CDR3 nucleotide sequence: TGTGCCAGCAGGAGCGGGGGGGCCGGAACAGATACGCAGTATTTT.

The chain couples TRBV7-2 to TRBJ2-7; D is undetermined. The germline V and J ends were trimmed by 0 bases and 7 bases, with 10 bases remaining between them. CDR1 is SGHTA and CDR2 is FQGNSA in the germline V gene. The CDR3 is 13 amino acids. The CDR3 loop is CASSLAAFWEQYF. DNA for the CDR3: TGTGCCAGCAGCTTAGCGGCCTTCTGGGAGCAGTACTTC.

This clonotype has only a few counts. The chain joins TRBV14 to TRBJ2-2; 12 bases fit TRBD2. V lost 2 bases to trimming and J lost 5 bases; unmatched junction nucleotides: 3. Germline CDR1 SGHDN, CDR2 FVKESK. This CDR3 region has 16 residues. The CDR3 coding sequence is TGTGCCAGCAGCCAAAGACTAGCGGGGGCGACCGGGGAGCTGTTTTTT. Its protein product is CASSQRLAGATGELFF. Supplemented by reference TRBV14 and TRBJ2-2, the full variable domain reads EAGVTQFPSHSVIEKGQTVTLRCDPISGHDNLYWYRRVMGKEIKFLLHFVKESKQDESGMPNNRFLAERTGGTYSTLKVQPAELEDSGVYFCASSQRLAGATGELFFGEGSRLTVL.

The V and J genes are TRBV7-9 and TRBJ2-2; the match to TRBD2 covers 7 bases. The length of the CDR3 is 11 residues. V dropped 8 bases and J dropped 6; count of bases not matched to a gene: 0. Germline V lookup: CDR1 SEHNR, CDR2 FQNEAQ (reference sequence). The CDR3 sequence: CASGGAGELFF. DNA for the CDR3: TGTGCCAGCGGGGGGGCCGGGGAGCTGTTTTTT.

This CDR3 reads CASSSFGTGAQYF. CDR3 bases: TGTGCCAGCAGCTCCTTCGGGACAGGGGCTCAGTACTTC. V usage is TRBV7-2 and J usage is TRBJ2-4, with TRBD1 identical over 10 bases. V lost 4 bases and J lost 12; bases outside the gene matches: 6. CDR1 is SGHTA, CDR2 FQGNSA, per germline. The CDR3 extends over 13 amino acids.

The gene calls are TRBV29-1 and TRBJ2-1, with D unclear. V gave up 4 bases and J gave up 3 bases, with 13 bases separating them. The CDR3 totals 14 residues. Per the germline V gene, CDR1 is SQVTM and CDR2 is ANQGSEA. The CDR3 DNA is TGCAGCGTTGTAGGGTCTGAACTCTACAATGAGCAGTTCTTC. As protein: CSVVGSELYNEQFF.

The rearrangement uses TRBV5-1 and TRBJ1-5, with D possibly matching TRBD1 (6 bases). The CDR3 runs to 14 residues. Germline CDR1 is SGHRS and CDR2 is YFSETQ. V shed 0 bases and J shed 4 bases, with 8 bases lying between them. In DNA, the CDR3 is TGCGCCAGCAGCTTGGTACAGGGAAATCAGCCCCAGCATTTT. It codes for CASSLVQGNQPQHF.

The CDR3 DNA reads as TGTGCCAGCAGCATACACGACAGGGACCTCTATGGCTACACCTTC. Its translation: CASSIHDRDLYGYTF. This chain links TRBV5-5 with TRBJ1-2, with TRBD1 matching over 7 bases. This CDR3 has 15 amino acids. The V and J ends lost 4 bases and 4 bases, in that order; junction bases with no gene match: 10. The germline CDR1 and CDR2 sequences are SGHKS and YYEKEE (reference sequence).

This clonotype turned up a few times. J is TRBJ1-4 and V is TRBV18, with 9 bases that match TRBD1. Trimming took 3 bases from V and 12 from J; bases not matched to a gene: 5. CDR1 and CDR2 from the germline V gene are KGHSH and LQKENI. This CDR3 region has 13 residues. As DNA, the CDR3 is TGTGCCAGCTCACCGAGGACAGGGGAGGAACTGTTTTTT. Residues: CASSPRTGEELFF.

This clonotype was counted only a few times. The chain links TRBV28 to TRBJ2-7; maybe TRBD2 (6 bases). The V end lost 6 bases, the J end lost 9 bases, and 24 bases lay between the germline ends. CDR1 is MDHEN, CDR2 SYDVKM, per germline. The CDR3 is made up of 15 amino acids. For the CDR3, the DNA is TGTGCCAGCAGCAGGTGGGGGAGGTCCCCCCCACTGCAGTACGTC. Protein sequence: CASSRWGRSPPLQYV.

This clonotype has just a few counts. The V call is TRBV4-1, the J call TRBJ2-2, with D unresolved. CDR3 length: 15 amino acids. Trimming took off 4 bases at V and 1 base at J, with 10 bases between the two ends. Germline lookup yields CDR1 MGHRA and CDR2 YSYEKL. CDR3 sequence: CASSRAFLNTGELFF. The CDR3 nucleotides are TGCGCCAGCAGCCGCGCCTTCCTGAACACCGGGGAGCTGTTTTTT.

This clonotype was detected many times. V is TRBV7-2 and J is TRBJ2-5; D tentatively fits TRBD1 or TRBD2 (5 bases each). The germline V gene encodes CDR1 SGHTA and CDR2 FQGNSA. The CDR3 consists of 14 residues. V shed 4 bases and J shed 2 bases, with 11 bases lying between them. The CDR3 DNA is TGTGCCAGCAGCTCCGGGACGGCTCAAGAGACCCAGTACTTC. Amino acid sequence: CASSSGTAQETQYF.

This sequence joins TRBV5-1 and TRBJ2-1; 9 nucleotides align to TRBD1. Germline loops: CDR1 SGHRS, CDR2 YFSETQ. This CDR3 is built from 14 residues. The V segment lost 4 bases and the J segment 6 bases; nucleotides outside the gene matches: 5. Here the CDR3 reads CASSGLDRGNEQFF. The CDR3 coding sequence is TGCGCCAGCAGCGGTTTGGACAGGGGCAATGAGCAGTTCTTC.

This clonotype came up many times. This rearrangement joins TRBV7-2 to TRBJ2-1; the D gene is possibly TRBD2 (6 bases). CDR3 size: 16 residues. The V end lost 5 bases, the J end lost 1 base, and 15 bases lay between the germline ends. Germline CDR1 is SGHTA and CDR2 is FQGNSA. CDR3 amino acids: CASSAPGGPSYNEQFF. CDR3 sequence (DNA): TGTGCCAGCAGCGCCCCCGGGGGACCTTCCTACAATGAGCAGTTCTTC.

This clonotype was detected a few times. This sequence joins TRBV20-1 and TRBJ2-5; 7 bases match TRBD1. Unmatched junction bases numbered 2, after V lost 5 bases and J lost 2 bases. Germline V gene lookup returns CDR1 DFQATT and CDR2 SNEGSKA (reference sequence). The CDR3 is 12 amino acids. The CDR3 reads CSAGTDQETQYF. CDR3 nucleotides: TGCAGTGCTGGGACAGATCAAGAGACCCAGTACTTC.

The V gene is TRBV6-2 or TRBV6-3, the J gene TRBJ2-6; no definite D call. CDR1 is MNHEY, CDR2 SVGEGT, per germline. CDR3 length: 15 amino acids. Trimming removed 2 bases from V and 1 base from J, with 6 bases in between. In DNA, the CDR3 is TGTGCCAGCAGTTACCCCGATTCTGGGGCCAACGTCCTGACTTTC. Translation gives CASSYPDSGANVLTF.

V usage is TRBV7-9 and J usage is TRBJ1-1, with D perhaps matching TRBD1 (6 bases). From germline, CDR1 is SEHNR and CDR2 FQNEAQ (reference sequence). This CDR3 has 17 residues. Trimming cost V 3 bases and J 0 bases, with 17 bases left between them. This chain's CDR3 is CASSFWRGANLNTEAFF. For the CDR3, the DNA is TGTGCCAGCAGCTTTTGGAGGGGGGCCAACTTGAACACTGAAGCTTTCTTT.

The V call is TRBV7-9, the J call TRBJ2-2, with D possibly TRBD1 on 6 matching bases. The V gene lost 5 bases and the J gene lost 8 bases, with 18 bases spanning the gap. Germline V gene sequence: CDR1 SEHNR, CDR2 FQNEAQ (reference sequence). The CDR3 has 15 amino acids. The CDR3 spells CASSAPTGYRGELFF. CDR3 bases: TGTGCCAGCAGCGCGCCTACAGGGTACAGGGGGGAGCTGTTTTTT.

CDR3 sequence (DNA): TGTGCCATCAGGTCTCCGAACTACGAGCAGTACGTC. Translation: CAIRSPNYEQYV. This sequence joins TRBV10-3 and TRBJ2-7, with D uncertain. The ends were cut back, 6 bases at V and 3 bases at J, with 9 bases in the middle. From germline, CDR1 is ENHRY and CDR2 SYGVKD. CDR3 length equals 12 residues.

The rearrangement uses TRBV5-1 and TRBJ2-7; TRBD1 matches at 8 bases. Losses at the gene ends were 6 bases for V and 3 bases for J; bases not matched to a gene: 17. This CDR3 has 17 residues. Germline CDR1 is SGHRS and CDR2 is YFSETQ. The CDR3 spells CASMRTGTPDNLYEQYF. CDR3 DNA sequence: TGCGCCAGCATGCGGACAGGGACGCCTGATAACCTCTACGAGCAGTACTTC.

In its sample, this clonotype was seen a few times. The chain links TRBV5-1 to TRBJ2-2; possible D gene TRBD1, 6 bases. This CDR3 has 18 residues. In germline, CDR1 is SGHRS, CDR2 YFSETQ. V was shortened by 4 bases and J by 4 bases, with 23 bases between the two germline ends. Here the CDR3 reads CASSLLPQGPEVTGELFF. The CDR3 nucleotides are TGCGCCAGCAGCCTTCTCCCTCAGGGGCCTGAGGTCACCGGGGAGCTGTTTTTT.